Included here is one T cell receptor beta chain sequence, with context. The antigen is unknown. The sample belongs to a study of STAT5B mutations in CD4+ large granular lymphocyte leukemia. Across the whole study: Healthy donors showed HLA-associated enrichment of the CDR3 'QG' motif.

Study-wide points: Top patient clones used TRBV06 genes more often: 8/27 versus 2/35 in controls.

Germline values: CDR1 ENHRY, CDR2 SYGVKD. Deletions cut 9 bases from V and 0 bases from J, with 11 bases between. This CDR3 region has 13 residues. TCRdb keeps only in-frame clones here, not all; method: immunoSEQ multiplex PCR. The table includes around 34,000 clones, approximately 80% detected once. The sequence was obtained from a human donor in good health. The specimen sequenced was CD4+ T cells from blood buffy coats. This chain uses TRBV10-3 with TRBJ1-2; TRBD1 is a possible D gene (6 bases). CDR3 region: CAIRGGANYGYTF. Written as DNA, the CDR3 is TGTGCCATAAGGGGGGGGGCTAACTATGGCTACACCTTC.